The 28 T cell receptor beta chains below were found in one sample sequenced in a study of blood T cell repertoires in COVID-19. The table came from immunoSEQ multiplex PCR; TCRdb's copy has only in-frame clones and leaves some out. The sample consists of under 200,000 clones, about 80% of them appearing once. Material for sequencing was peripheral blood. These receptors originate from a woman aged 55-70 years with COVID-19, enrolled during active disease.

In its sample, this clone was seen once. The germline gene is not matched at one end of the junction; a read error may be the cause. CDR3: CASSGGTYEQYF. In DNA form, the CDR3 reads TGCGCTTCTAGCGGGGGAACCTACGAGCAGTACTTC. The chain recombines TRBV30 with TRBJ2-7; 10 bases match TRBD2. Germline values: CDR1 GTSNPN, CDR2 SVGIG (reference sequence). CDR3 length equals 12 residues.

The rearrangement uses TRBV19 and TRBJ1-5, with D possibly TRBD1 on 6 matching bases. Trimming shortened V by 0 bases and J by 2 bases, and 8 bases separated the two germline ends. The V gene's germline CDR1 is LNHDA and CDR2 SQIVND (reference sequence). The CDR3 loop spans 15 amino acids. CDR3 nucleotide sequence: TGTGCCAGTAGTATAGACAGGGGAGGCAATCAGCCCCAGCATTTT. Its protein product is CASSIDRGGNQPQHF.

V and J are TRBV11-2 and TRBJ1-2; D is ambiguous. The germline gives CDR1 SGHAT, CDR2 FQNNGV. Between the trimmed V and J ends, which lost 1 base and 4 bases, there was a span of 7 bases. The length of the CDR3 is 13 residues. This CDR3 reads CASSLGQFYGYTF. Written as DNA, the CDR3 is TGTGCCAGCAGCTTAGGGCAGTTCTATGGCTACACCTTC.

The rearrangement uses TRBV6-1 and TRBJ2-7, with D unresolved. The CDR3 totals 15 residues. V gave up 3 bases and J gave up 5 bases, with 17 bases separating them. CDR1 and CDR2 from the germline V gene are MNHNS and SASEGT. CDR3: CASSERQPLAHEQYV. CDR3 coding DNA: TGTGCCAGCAGTGAGCGACAACCCCTGGCTCACGAGCAGTACGTC.

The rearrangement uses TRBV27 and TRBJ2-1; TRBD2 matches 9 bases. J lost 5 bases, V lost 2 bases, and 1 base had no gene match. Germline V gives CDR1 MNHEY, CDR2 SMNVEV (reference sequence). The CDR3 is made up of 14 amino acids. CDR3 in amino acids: CASSLAGGNNEQFF. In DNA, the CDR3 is TGTGCCAGCAGTTTAGCGGGGGGGAACAATGAGCAGTTCTTC.

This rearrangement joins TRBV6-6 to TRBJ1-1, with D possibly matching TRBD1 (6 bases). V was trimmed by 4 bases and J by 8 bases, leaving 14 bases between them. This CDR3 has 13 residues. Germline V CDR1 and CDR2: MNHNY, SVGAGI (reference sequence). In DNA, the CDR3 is TGTGCCAGCAGTTTTCAAACAGGGCAGGAAGCTTTCTTT. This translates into CASSFQTGQEAFF.

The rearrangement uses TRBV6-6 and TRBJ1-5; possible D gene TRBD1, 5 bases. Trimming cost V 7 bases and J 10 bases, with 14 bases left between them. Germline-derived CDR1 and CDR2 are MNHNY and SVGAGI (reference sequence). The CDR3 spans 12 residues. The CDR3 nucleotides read TGTGCCAGCACCCTTGTGGGGGGACCCCAGCATTTT. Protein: CASTLVGGPQHF.

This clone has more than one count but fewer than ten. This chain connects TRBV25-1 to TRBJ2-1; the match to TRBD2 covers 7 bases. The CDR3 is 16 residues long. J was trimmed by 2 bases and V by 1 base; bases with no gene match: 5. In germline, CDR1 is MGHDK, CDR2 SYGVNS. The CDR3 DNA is TGTGCCAGCAGTGAATGGAGCGGGGTCCCCTACAATGAGCAGTTCTTC. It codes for CASSEWSGVPYNEQFF. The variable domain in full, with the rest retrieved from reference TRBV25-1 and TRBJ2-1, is EADIYQTPRYLVIGTGKKITLECSQTMGHDKMYWYQQDPGMELHLIHYSYGVNSTEKGDLSSESTVSRIRTEHFPLTLESARPSHTSQYLCASSEWSGVPYNEQFFGPGTRLTVL.

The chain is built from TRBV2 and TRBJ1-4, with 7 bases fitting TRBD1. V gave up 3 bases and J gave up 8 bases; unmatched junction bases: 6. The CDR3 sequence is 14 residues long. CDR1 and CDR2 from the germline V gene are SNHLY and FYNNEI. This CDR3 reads CASSELRGQEKLFF. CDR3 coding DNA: TGTGCCAGCAGTGAGTTGAGGGGGCAGGAAAAACTGTTTTTT.

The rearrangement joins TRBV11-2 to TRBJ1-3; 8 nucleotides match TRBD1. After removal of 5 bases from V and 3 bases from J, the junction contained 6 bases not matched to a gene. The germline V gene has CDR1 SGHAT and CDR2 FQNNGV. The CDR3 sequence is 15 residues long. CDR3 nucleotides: TGTGCCAGCAGCCAACGGACAGGGAATGGAAACACCATATATTTT. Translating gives CASSQRTGNGNTIYF.

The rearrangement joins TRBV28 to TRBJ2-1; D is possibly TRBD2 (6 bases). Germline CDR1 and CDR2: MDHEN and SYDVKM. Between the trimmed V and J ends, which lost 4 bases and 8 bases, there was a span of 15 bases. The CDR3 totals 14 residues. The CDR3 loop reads CASSSLGGGYEQFF. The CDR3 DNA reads TGTGCCAGCAGTTCGTTGGGGGGAGGATATGAGCAGTTCTTC.

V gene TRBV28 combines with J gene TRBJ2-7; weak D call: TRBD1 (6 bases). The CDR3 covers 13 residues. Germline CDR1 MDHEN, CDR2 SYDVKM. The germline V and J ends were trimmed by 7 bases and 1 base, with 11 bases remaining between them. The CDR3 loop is CASKSGQSYEQYF. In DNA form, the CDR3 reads TGTGCCAGCAAGAGCGGACAGTCCTACGAGCAGTACTTC. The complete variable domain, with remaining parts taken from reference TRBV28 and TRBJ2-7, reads DVKVTQSSRYLVKRTGEKVFLECVQDMDHENMFWYRQDPGLGLRLIYFSYDVKMKEKGDIPEGYSVSREKKERFSLILESASTNQTSMYLCASKSGQSYEQYFGPGTRLTVT.

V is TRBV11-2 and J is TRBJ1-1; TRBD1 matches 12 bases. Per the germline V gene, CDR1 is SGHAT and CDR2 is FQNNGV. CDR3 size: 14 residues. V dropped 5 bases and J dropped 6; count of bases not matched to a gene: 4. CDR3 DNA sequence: TGTGCCAGCAGCACGGGACAGGGGGCCGCTGAAGCTTTCTTT. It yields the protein CASSTGQGAAEAFF.

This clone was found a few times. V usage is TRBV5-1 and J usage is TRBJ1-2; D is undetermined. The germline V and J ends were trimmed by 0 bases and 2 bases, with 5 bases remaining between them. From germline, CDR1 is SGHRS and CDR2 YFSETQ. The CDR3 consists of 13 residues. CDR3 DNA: TGCGCCAGCAGCTTGGAAACAAACTATGGCTACACCTTC. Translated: CASSLETNYGYTF.

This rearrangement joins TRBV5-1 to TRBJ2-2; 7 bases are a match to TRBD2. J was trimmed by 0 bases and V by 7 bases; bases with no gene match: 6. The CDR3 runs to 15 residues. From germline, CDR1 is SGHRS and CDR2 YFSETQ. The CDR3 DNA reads TGCGCCAGCTCGGGGAGGGTCCCGAACACCGGGGAGCTGTTTTTT. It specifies CASSGRVPNTGELFF.

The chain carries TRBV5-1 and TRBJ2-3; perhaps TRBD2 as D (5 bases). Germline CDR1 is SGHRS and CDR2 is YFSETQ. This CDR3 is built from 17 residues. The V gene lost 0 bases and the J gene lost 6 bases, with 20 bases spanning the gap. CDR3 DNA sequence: TGCGCCAGCAGCTTGGGGGTCCTAGCCCCCGGGCGGGATACGCAGTATTTT. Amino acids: CASSLGVLAPGRDTQYF.

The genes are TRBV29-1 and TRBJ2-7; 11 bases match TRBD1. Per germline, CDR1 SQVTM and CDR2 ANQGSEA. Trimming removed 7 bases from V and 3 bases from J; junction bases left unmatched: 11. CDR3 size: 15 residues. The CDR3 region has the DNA TGCAGCGCCCTTCTAGGGACAGGGGGTGTCTACGAGCAGTACGTC. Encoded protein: CSALLGTGGVYEQYV.

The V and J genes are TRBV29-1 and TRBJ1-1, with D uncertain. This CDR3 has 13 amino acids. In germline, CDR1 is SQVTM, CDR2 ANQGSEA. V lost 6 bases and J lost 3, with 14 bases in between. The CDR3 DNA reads TGCAGCGTAGGGAACAAAGCGGACACTGAAGCTTTCTTT. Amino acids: CSVGNKADTEAFF. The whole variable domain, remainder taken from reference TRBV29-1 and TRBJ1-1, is SAVISQKPSRDICQRGTSLTIQCQVDSQVTMMFWYRQQPGQSLTLIATANQGSEATYESGFVIDKFPISRPNLTFSTLTVSNMSPEDSSIYLCSVGNKADTEAFFGQGTRLTVV.

The CDR3 sequence is CSVEWQGARVEQYF. The CDR3 DNA is TGCAGCGTTGAATGGCAGGGGGCGCGGGTCGAGCAGTACTTC. The chain uses TRBV29-1 and TRBJ2-7; 8 nucleotides align to TRBD1. CDR3 size: 14 residues. V lost 2 bases, J lost 6 bases, and 9 bases stayed unmatched. Germline V lookup: CDR1 SQVTM, CDR2 ANQGSEA.

The CDR3 nucleotides are TGTGCCAGCAGTTCATTCGACAGGGTTGAAAAACTGTTTTTT. It yields the protein CASSSFDRVEKLFF. The chain is built from TRBV27 and TRBJ1-4; TRBD1 matches at 7 bases. Losses at the gene ends were 4 bases for V and 7 bases for J; bases not matched to a gene: 6. The CDR3 is 14 amino acids. CDR1 is MNHEY, CDR2 SMNVEV, per germline (reference sequence). Complete variable domain (other parts from reference TRBV27 and TRBJ1-4): EAQVTQNPRYLITVTGKKLTVTCSQNMNHEYMSWYRQDPGLGLRQIYYSMNVEVTDKGDVPEGYKVSRKEKRNFPLILESPSPNQTSLYFCASSSFDRVEKLFFGSGTQLSVL.

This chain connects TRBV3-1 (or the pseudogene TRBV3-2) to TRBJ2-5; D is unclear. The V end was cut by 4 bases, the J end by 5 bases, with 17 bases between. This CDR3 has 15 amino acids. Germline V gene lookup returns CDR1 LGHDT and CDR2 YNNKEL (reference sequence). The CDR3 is CASSPGLPRTETQYF. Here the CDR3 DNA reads TGTGCCAGCAGCCCGGGTCTTCCCCGCACGGAGACCCAGTACTTC.

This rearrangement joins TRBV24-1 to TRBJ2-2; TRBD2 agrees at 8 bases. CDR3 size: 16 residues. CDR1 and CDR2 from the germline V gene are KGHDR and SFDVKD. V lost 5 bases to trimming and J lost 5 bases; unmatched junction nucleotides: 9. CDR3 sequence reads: CATSAPAGEGTGELFF. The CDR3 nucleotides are TGTGCCACCAGTGCCCCAGCGGGAGAAGGAACCGGGGAGCTGTTTTTT.

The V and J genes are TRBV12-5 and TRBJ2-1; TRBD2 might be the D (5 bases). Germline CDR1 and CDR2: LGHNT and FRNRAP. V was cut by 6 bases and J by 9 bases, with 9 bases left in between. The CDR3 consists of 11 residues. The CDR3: CASGLVGEQFF. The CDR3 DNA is TGTGCTAGTGGACTAGTGGGTGAGCAGTTCTTC.

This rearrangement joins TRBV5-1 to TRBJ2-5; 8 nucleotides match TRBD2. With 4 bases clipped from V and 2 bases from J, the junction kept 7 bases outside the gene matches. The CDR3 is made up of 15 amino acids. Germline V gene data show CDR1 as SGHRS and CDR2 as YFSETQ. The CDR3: CASSRLVAGQETQYF. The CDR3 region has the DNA TGCGCCAGCAGCCGCCTGGTAGCGGGACAAGAGACCCAGTACTTC.

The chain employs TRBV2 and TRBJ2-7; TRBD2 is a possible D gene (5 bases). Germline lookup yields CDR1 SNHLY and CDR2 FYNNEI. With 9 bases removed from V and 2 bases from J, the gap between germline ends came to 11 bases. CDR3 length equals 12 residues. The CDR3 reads CASRSGAYEQYF. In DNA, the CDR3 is TGTGCCAGTCGCTCCGGGGCCTACGAGCAGTACTTC.

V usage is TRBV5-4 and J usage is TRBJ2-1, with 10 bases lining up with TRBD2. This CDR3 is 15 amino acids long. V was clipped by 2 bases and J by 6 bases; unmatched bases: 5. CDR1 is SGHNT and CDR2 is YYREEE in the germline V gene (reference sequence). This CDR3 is CASSLAGGRSNEQFF. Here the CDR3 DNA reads TGTGCCAGCAGCTTAGCGGGGGGGCGATCCAATGAGCAGTTCTTC.

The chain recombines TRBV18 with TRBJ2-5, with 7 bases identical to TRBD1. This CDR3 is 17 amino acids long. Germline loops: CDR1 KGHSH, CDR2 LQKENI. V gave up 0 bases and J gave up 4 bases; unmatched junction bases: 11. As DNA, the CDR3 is TGTGCCAGCTCACCACCCATACGAGACAGGGTCGGAGAGACCCAGTACTTC. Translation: CASSPPIRDRVGETQYF.

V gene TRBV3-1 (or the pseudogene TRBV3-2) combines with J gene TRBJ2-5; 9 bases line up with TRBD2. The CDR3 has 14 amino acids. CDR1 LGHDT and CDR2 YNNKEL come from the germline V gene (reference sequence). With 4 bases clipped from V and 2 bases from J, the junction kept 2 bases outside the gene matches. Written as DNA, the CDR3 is TGTGCCAGCAGCCTAGCGGGGGTGCAAGAGACCCAGTACTTC. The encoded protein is CASSLAGVQETQYF.